The next 32 T cell receptor beta chains were all read from a single sample in a study of CD8 T cells in ankylosing spondylitis. One entry per CDR3 protein results from TCRdb running MiXCR on the 5' RACE reads. The sample has some 250,000 distinct CDR3 sequences; about 11% are singletons. The sequenced sample was blood, either unsorted or a sorted T cell fraction (not recorded which). These receptors all come from a male donor with ankylosing spondylitis or in good health (not recorded which).

This clonotype has at least ten counts. The chain joins TRBV9 to TRBJ2-7; either TRBD1 or TRBD2 may supply D (5 bases each). CDR3 size: 13 residues. CDR1 and CDR2 (germline): SGDLS, YYNGEE. The V gene lost 3 bases and the J gene lost 3 bases, with 10 bases spanning the gap. CDR3 sequence (DNA): TGTGCCAGCAGCGGGGGACCCAACTACGAGCAGTACTTC. Amino acid sequence: CASSGGPNYEQYF.

This clonotype was counted many times. The chain employs TRBV5-1 and TRBJ2-2; possibly TRBD1 for D (5 bases). Germline CDR1 is SGHRS and CDR2 is YFSETQ. The V and J ends lost 3 bases and 6 bases respectively, with 15 bases between them. This CDR3 is built from 15 residues. The CDR3 reads CASSSRQFIAGELFF. The CDR3 DNA is TGCGCCAGCAGCTCCCGACAGTTTATAGCCGGGGAGCTGTTTTTT. Full variable domain (remainder filled in from reference TRBV5-1 and TRBJ2-2): KAGVTQTPRYLIKTRGQQVTLSCSPISGHRSVSWYQQTPGQGLQFLFEYFSETQRNKGNFPGRFSGRQFSNSRSEMNVSTLELGDSALYLCASSSRQFIAGELFFGEGSRLTVL.

This clonotype was detected many times. The chain uses TRBV3-1 and TRBJ2-2, with D tentatively TRBD2 (6 bases). V was trimmed by 2 bases and J by 4 bases, leaving 11 bases between them. In germline, CDR1 is LGHDT, CDR2 YNNKEL (reference sequence). There are 15 residues in the CDR3. CDR3 sequence (DNA): TGTGCCAGCAGCCAAACGGGAGCGGGCACCGGGGAGCTGTTTTTT. Translation gives CASSQTGAGTGELFF.

This clonotype was counted ten times or more. The gene calls are TRBV29-1 and TRBJ2-1; 10 bases map to TRBD2. Germline CDR1 reads SQVTM; CDR2 reads ANQGSEA. This CDR3 comprises 14 residues. The junction had 6 bases not matched to a gene; V was cut back by 3 bases and J by 7 bases. Here the CDR3 reads CSVEAASGSNEQFF. In DNA form, the CDR3 reads TGCAGCGTTGAGGCGGCTAGCGGGAGTAATGAGCAGTTCTTC.

The sample holds many counts of this clonotype. The rearrangement uses TRBV20-1 and TRBJ2-7, with TRBD2 matching over 11 bases. The J segment lost 7 bases and the V segment lost 7 bases, leaving 12 bases of the junction unmatched. Germline V gene data show CDR1 as DFQATT and CDR2 as SNEGSKA (reference sequence). This CDR3 has 14 residues. CDR3 sequence (DNA): TGCAGTGTTATAAATAGCGGGGGGGGTACGGAGCAGTACTTC. Its translation: CSVINSGGGTEQYF.

This clonotype was seen repeatedly, ten times or more. The chain carries TRBV12-3 or TRBV12-4 and TRBJ1-5; tentatively, D is TRBD1 (5 bases). Trimming removed 1 base at V and 4 bases at J, with 8 bases between. The CDR3 loop spans 14 amino acids. CDR3 in DNA: TGTGCCAGCAGTTTAGGGGGGAGAAATCAGCCCCAGCATTTT. Translated: CASSLGGRNQPQHF.

This clonotype came up many times. The genes are TRBV9 and TRBJ2-7, with 8 bases that match TRBD1. Germline CDR1 reads SGDLS; CDR2 reads YYNGEE. The V and J ends lost 0 bases and 4 bases, in that order; junction bases with no gene match: 3. The CDR3 length is 14 residues. In DNA form, the CDR3 reads TGTGCCAGCAGCGTAGGGACAGGGCTGTACGAGCAGTACTTC. Translated: CASSVGTGLYEQYF.

The V call is TRBV7-2, the J call TRBJ2-3; 14 bases are shared with TRBD2. Trimming removed 1 base from V and 2 bases from J; junction bases left unmatched: 2. CDR1 is SGHTA and CDR2 is FQGNSA in the germline V gene. The CDR3 extends over 17 amino acids. The CDR3 spells CASSLGTSGGYTDTQYF. The CDR3 nucleotides read TGTGCCAGCAGCTTAGGGACTAGCGGGGGGTACACAGATACGCAGTATTTT. Complete variable domain (other parts from reference TRBV7-2 and TRBJ2-3): GAGVSQSPSNKVTEKGKDVELRCDPISGHTALYWYRQSLGQGLEFLIYFQGNSAPDKSGLPSDRFSAERTGGSVSTLTIQRTQQEDSAVYLCASSLGTSGGYTDTQYFGPGTRLTVL.

This clonotype showed up just a few times. The chain carries TRBV9 and TRBJ2-5, with TRBD1 matching over 8 bases. The CDR3 loop spans 15 amino acids. Germline loops: CDR1 SGDLS, CDR2 YYNGEE. The trim removed 4 bases at V and 3 bases at J, leaving 8 bases unmatched. The CDR3 DNA reads as TGTGCCAGCAGCATCCGGGACAGGAGTGAAGAGACCCAGTACTTC. Translating it yields CASSIRDRSEETQYF.

This chain connects TRBV19 to TRBJ2-3, with D hard to call. From germline, CDR1 is LNHDA and CDR2 SQIVND (reference sequence). The CDR3 has 13 residues. Trimming left V 3 bases short and J 1 base short, with 5 bases between. In DNA form, the CDR3 reads TGTGCCAGTAGTATGAGTGGCACAGATACGCAGTATTTT. As protein: CASSMSGTDTQYF.

This clonotype has a count of ten or more. The chain has TRBV20-1 and TRBJ2-1; 8 bases agree with TRBD2. The ends lost 0 bases at V and 3 bases at J; junction bases unmatched: 7. The germline CDR1 and CDR2 sequences are DFQATT and SNEGSKA (reference sequence). The CDR3 runs to 16 residues. CDR3 sequence: CSARDLREGLYNEQFF. The CDR3 DNA is TGCAGTGCTAGAGATCTTCGGGAGGGCCTCTACAATGAGCAGTTCTTC.

This clonotype was recorded at least ten times. The rearrangement links TRBV10-3 to TRBJ2-2; the D call may be TRBD1 or TRBD2 (5 bases each). Germline-derived CDR1 and CDR2 are ENHRY and SYGVKD. Trimming removed 10 bases from V and 6 bases from J, with 24 bases in between. The CDR3 covers 16 residues. In DNA, the CDR3 is TGTGCCACCACTTCAGGGAGCGAGGCCTACGCCGGGGAGCTGTTTTTT. This translates into CATTSGSEAYAGELFF.

The sample holds a few counts of this clonotype. This sequence joins TRBV5-1 and TRBJ2-7; D is uncertain. The length of the CDR3 is 15 residues. Trimming stripped 4 bases from V and 2 bases from J, with 16 bases between. Germline lookup yields CDR1 SGHRS and CDR2 YFSETQ. The CDR3 DNA reads as TGCGCCAGCAGCCTCGACGGATCTGTGCCCTACGAGCAGTACTTC. Encoded protein: CASSLDGSVPYEQYF.

The J gene is TRBJ2-3, the V gene TRBV11-2; 9 bases are shared with TRBD2. Germline loops: CDR1 SGHAT, CDR2 FQNNGV. This CDR3 spans 17 amino acids. The V gene end was trimmed by 1 base and the J gene end by 4 bases; junction bases not matched to a gene: 9. As DNA, the CDR3 is TGTGCCAGCAGCTTAGGCCCGAGCGGGGGGACCGCAGATACGCAGTATTTT. Translated: CASSLGPSGGTADTQYF. The full variable domain, its missing parts supplied by reference TRBV11-2 and TRBJ2-3, is EAGVAQSPRYKIIEKRQSVAFWCNPISGHATLYWYQQILGQGPKLLIQFQNNGVVDDSQLPKDRFSAERLKGVDSTLKIQPAKLEDSAVYLCASSLGPSGGTADTQYFGPGTRLTVL.

This clonotype occurred many times. The V call is TRBV12-3 or TRBV12-4, the J call TRBJ1-6; unclear D gene. This CDR3 contains 15 residues. Trimming cost V 5 bases and J 0 bases, with 8 bases left between them. The CDR3 spells CASSQQNSYNSPLHF. The CDR3 DNA is TGTGCCAGCAGTCAACAGAACTCCTATAATTCACCCCTCCACTTT.

There are many counts of this clonotype. The J gene is TRBJ1-5, the V gene TRBV20-1; no clear D gene. Germline CDR1 reads DFQATT; CDR2 reads SNEGSKA (reference sequence). The V end was cut by 3 bases, the J end by 3 bases, with 15 bases between. The CDR3 contains 15 residues. The CDR3 DNA sequence: TGCAGTGCTAGTCGATCGGGGTTGGTCAATCAGCCCCAGCATTTT. It yields the protein CSASRSGLVNQPQHF.

This clonotype was counted many times. The rearrangement joins TRBV7-8 to TRBJ1-3; D is ambiguous. Germline CDR1 and CDR2: SGHVS and FQNEAQ. Trimming shortened V by 0 bases and J by 0 bases, and 6 bases separated the two germline ends. The CDR3 has 15 residues. CDR3 loop: CASSLALGSGNTIYF. DNA of the CDR3: TGTGCCAGCAGCTTAGCTCTGGGCTCTGGAAACACCATATATTTT.

In the case of this clonotype: Just one base apart from a much larger clone, this may be a read error. This chain uses TRBV5-1 with TRBJ2-7; D gene ambiguous. Per germline, CDR1 SGHRS and CDR2 YFSETQ. CDR3 length: 16 residues. The CDR3: CASSLFPQPSSYEQCF. CDR3 sequence (DNA): TGCGCCAGCAGCTTGTTCCCACAGCCTTCCTCCTACGAGCAGTGCTTC.

This clonotype showed up many times. The chain couples TRBV5-1 to TRBJ1-5; D is undetermined. The CDR3 is 13 residues long. Per germline, CDR1 SGHRS and CDR2 YFSETQ. The V and J ends lost 2 bases and 6 bases respectively, with 9 bases between them. CDR3 DNA: TGCGCCAGCAGCTTTTCGTTGGGTCAGCCCCAGCATTTT. This sequence encodes CASSFSLGQPQHF.

The sample holds many counts of this clonotype. V usage is TRBV5-1 and J usage is TRBJ2-3; perhaps TRBD1 as D (5 bases). Germline V gene data show CDR1 as SGHRS and CDR2 as YFSETQ. The CDR3 runs to 15 residues. The V gene lost 3 bases and the J gene lost 0 bases, with 11 bases spanning the gap. CDR3 protein: CASSSDSASTDTQYF. For the CDR3, the DNA is TGCGCCAGCAGCTCCGACAGCGCTAGCACAGATACGCAGTATTTT.

This clonotype was seen at least ten times. This chain links TRBV5-1 with TRBJ1-1, with 8 bases fitting TRBD1. CDR3 length equals 13 residues. Germline-derived CDR1 and CDR2 are SGHRS and YFSETQ. The V segment lost 5 bases and the J segment 6 bases; nucleotides outside the gene matches: 6. The CDR3 reads CASSIGQGSEAFF. The CDR3 nucleotides read TGCGCCAGCAGTATCGGACAGGGCTCTGAAGCTTTCTTT.

The chain joins TRBV27 to TRBJ2-1; the D is unclear. Trimming took 5 bases from V and 3 from J, leaving 11 bases between them. This CDR3 spans 14 amino acids. Germline values: CDR1 MNHEY, CDR2 SMNVEV (reference sequence). The chain's CDR3 is CASSPARNYNEQFF. Here the CDR3 DNA reads TGTGCCAGCAGTCCCGCCCGGAACTACAATGAGCAGTTCTTC.

This clonotype turned up a few times. The genes are TRBV7-9 and TRBJ2-7; 9 bases map to TRBD1. Germline assignment: CDR1 SEHNR and CDR2 FQNEAQ (reference sequence). This CDR3 comprises 13 residues. V lost 10 bases to trimming and J lost 4 bases; unmatched junction nucleotides: 8. The CDR3 protein is CATRGQGDYEQYF. The CDR3 nucleotides are TGTGCCACCAGGGGACAGGGAGATTACGAGCAGTACTTC.

This clonotype was detected ten times or more. The CDR3 DNA reads TGTGCCAGCAGCGGGACTAGCGGGAGTGGAGGGGAGCTGTTTTTT. This gives the protein CASSGTSGSGGELFF. V is TRBV7-2 and J is TRBJ2-2; TRBD2 agrees at 14 bases. Germline lookup yields CDR1 SGHTA and CDR2 FQGNSA. The length of the CDR3 is 15 residues. Trimming cost V 5 bases and J 8 bases; bases outside gene matches: 4.

The rearrangement uses TRBV2 and TRBJ1-1, with 9 bases fitting TRBD1. The CDR3 loop spans 13 amino acids. V lost 6 bases and J lost 7; bases outside the gene matches: 6. Germline V gene data show CDR1 as SNHLY and CDR2 as FYNNEI. CDR3 DNA sequence: TGTGCCAGCAGAGAGGACAGGGGAAGTGAAGCTTTCTTT. Protein product: CASREDRGSEAFF.

This clonotype was seen a few times. This chain connects TRBV7-8 to TRBJ1-2, with 12 bases aligning to TRBD1. Trimming took 4 bases from V and 5 from J; bases not matched to a gene: 20. The germline gives CDR1 SGHVS, CDR2 FQNEAQ. The CDR3 spans 20 residues. This CDR3 is CASSSHPTWGQGAGVYGYTF. The CDR3 nucleotides are TGTGCCAGCAGCTCACATCCGACCTGGGGACAGGGGGCAGGAGTGTATGGCTACACCTTC.

Many counts were recorded for this clonotype. The chain joins TRBV5-1 to TRBJ2-1, with 8 bases lining up with TRBD1. Germline trimming cut 4 bases from V and 5 bases from J; bases unmatched to any gene: 11. Germline-derived CDR1 and CDR2 are SGHRS and YFSETQ. The length of the CDR3 is 16 residues. The DNA of the CDR3 is TGCGCCAGCAGCCATGGACAGGGAGGCACCCACAATGAGCAGTTCTTC. It is translated as CASSHGQGGTHNEQFF.

In its sample, this clonotype was seen many times. The chain has TRBV5-1 and TRBJ2-1; 9 bases align to TRBD1. The CDR3 is 16 amino acids. With V trimmed by 3 bases and J by 4 bases, 8 bases remained unmatched. CDR1 and CDR2 (germline): SGHRS, YFSETQ. CDR3 nucleotide sequence: TGCGCCAGCAGCTGGGGGGACAGGGCAAAATACAATGAGCAGTTCTTC. Protein product: CASSWGDRAKYNEQFF.

This clonotype has a count of ten or more. The V gene is TRBV10-3, the J gene TRBJ2-7; 7 nucleotides align to TRBD1. Germline CDR1 ENHRY, CDR2 SYGVKD. This CDR3 comprises 14 residues. V lost 6 bases and J lost 3; bases outside the gene matches: 8. The CDR3 sequence: CAIRQRDSYYEQYF. The CDR3, as DNA: TGTGCCATCAGACAAAGGGACAGCTACTACGAGCAGTACTTC.

The chain is built from TRBV12-3 or TRBV12-4 and TRBJ2-1; no clear D gene. V lost 5 bases, J lost 2 bases, and 16 bases lay in between. The CDR3 covers 16 residues. In nucleotides, the CDR3 is TGTGCCAGCAGTCCGCGTTTAAGGGTCACCTACAATGAGCAGTTCTTC. Its translation: CASSPRLRVTYNEQFF.

This clonotype was seen at least ten times. This chain uses TRBV25-1 with TRBJ1-3; no definite D call. This CDR3 spans 15 amino acids. V was cut by 8 bases and J by 3 bases, with 17 bases left in between. Germline CDR1 MGHDK, CDR2 SYGVNS. The chain's CDR3 is CASGRAPLGGNTIYF. DNA of the CDR3: TGTGCCAGCGGCCGGGCCCCGCTCGGTGGAAACACCATATATTTT.

Ten or more counts support this clonotype. The chain employs TRBV5-1 and TRBJ2-7; no reliable D call. The CDR3 spans 15 residues. The V and J ends lost 0 bases and 1 base respectively, with 11 bases between them. Germline assignment: CDR1 SGHRS and CDR2 YFSETQ. CDR3 residues: CASSLASGVSYEQYF. The CDR3 DNA sequence: TGCGCCAGCAGCTTGGCGTCAGGAGTTTCCTACGAGCAGTACTTC.